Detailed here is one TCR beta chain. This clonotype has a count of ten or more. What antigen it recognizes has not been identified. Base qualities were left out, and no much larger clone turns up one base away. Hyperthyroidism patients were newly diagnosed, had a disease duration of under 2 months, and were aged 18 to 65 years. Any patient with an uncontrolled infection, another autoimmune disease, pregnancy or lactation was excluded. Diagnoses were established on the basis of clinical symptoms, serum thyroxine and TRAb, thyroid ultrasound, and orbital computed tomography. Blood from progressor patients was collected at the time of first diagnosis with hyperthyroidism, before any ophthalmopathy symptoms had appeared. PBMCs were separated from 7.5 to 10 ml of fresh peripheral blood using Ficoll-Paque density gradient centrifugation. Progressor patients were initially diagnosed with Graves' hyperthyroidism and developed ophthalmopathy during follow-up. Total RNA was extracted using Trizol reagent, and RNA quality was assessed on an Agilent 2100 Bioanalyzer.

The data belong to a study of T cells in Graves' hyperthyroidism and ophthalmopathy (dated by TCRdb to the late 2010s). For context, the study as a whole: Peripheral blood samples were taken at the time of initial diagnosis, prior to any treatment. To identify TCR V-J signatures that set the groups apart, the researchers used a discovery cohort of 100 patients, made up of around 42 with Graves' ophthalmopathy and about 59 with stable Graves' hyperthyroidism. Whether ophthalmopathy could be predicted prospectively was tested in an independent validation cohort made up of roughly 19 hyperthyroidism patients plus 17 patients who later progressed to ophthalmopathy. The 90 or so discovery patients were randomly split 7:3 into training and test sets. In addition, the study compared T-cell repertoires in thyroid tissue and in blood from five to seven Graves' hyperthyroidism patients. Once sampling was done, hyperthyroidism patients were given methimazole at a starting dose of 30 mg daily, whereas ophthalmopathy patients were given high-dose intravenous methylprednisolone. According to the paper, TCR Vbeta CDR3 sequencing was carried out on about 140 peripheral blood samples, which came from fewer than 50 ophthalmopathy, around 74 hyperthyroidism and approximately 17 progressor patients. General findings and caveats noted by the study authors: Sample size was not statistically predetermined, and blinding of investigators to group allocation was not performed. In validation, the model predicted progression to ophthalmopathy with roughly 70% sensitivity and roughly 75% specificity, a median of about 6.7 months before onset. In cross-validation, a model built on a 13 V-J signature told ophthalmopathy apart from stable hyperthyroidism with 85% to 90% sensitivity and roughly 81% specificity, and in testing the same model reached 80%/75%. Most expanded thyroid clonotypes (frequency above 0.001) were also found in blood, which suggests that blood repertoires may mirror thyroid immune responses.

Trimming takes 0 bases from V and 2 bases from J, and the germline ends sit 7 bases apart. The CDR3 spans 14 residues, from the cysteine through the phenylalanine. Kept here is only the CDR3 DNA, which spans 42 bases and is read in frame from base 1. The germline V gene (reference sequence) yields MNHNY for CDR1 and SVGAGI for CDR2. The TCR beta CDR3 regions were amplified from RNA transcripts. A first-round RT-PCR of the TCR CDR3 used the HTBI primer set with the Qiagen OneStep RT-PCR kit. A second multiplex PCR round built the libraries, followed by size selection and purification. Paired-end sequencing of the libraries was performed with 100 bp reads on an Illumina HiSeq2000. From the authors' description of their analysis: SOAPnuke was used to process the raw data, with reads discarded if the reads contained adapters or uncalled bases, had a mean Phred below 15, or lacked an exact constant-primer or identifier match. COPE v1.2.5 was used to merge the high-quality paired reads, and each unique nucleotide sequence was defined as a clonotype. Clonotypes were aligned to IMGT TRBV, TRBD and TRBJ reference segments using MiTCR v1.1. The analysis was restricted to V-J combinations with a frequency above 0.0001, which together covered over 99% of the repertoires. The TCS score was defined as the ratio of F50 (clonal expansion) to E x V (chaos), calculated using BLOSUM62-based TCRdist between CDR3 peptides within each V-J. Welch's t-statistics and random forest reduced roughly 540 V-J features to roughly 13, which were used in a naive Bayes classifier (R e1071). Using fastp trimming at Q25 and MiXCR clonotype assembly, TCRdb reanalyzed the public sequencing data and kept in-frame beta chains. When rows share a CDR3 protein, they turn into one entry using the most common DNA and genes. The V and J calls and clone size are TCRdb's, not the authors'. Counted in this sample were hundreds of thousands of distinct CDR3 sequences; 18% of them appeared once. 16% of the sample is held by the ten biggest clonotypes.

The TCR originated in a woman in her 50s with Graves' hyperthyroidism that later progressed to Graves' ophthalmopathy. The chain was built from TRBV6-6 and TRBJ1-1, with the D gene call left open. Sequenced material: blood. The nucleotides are TGTGCCAGCAGTTACTCCACAGATAACACTGAAGCTTTCTTT. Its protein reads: CASSYSTDNTEAFF.